This T cell receptor (beta chain) was recorded in a study of control samples from healthy donors and cancer patients. Sequencing used immunoSEQ multiplex PCR; TCRdb keeps in-frame clones, though not all of them. This repertoire shows 80,000 to 85,000 clones, approximately 91% found once; its top ten account for 4.5% to 6%. Sequenced material: blood. This TCR was sampled from a woman aged 50 to 60 in good health.

The CDR3 bases are TGCGCCAGCAGCCAAGCGGGTCTAGATACGCAGTATTTT. Translated, it gives CASSQAGLDTQYF. The chain combines TRBV4-1 with TRBJ2-3; D unresolved. This CDR3 contains 13 residues. CDR1 is MGHRA and CDR2 is YSYEKL in the germline V gene. Trimming shortened V by 1 base and J by 5 bases, and 7 bases separated the two germline ends.